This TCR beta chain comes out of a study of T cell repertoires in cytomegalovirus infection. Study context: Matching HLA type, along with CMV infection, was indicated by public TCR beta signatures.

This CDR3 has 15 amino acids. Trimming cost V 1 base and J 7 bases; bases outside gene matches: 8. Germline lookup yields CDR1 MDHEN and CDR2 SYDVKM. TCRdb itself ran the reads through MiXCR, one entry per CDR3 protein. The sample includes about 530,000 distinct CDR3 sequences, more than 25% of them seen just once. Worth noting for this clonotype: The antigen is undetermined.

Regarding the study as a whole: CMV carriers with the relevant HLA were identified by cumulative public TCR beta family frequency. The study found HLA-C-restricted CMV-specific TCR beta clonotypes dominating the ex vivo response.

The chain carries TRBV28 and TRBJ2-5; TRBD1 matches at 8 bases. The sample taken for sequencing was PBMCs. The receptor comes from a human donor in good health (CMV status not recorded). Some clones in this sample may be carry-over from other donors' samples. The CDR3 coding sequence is TGTGCCAGCAGTTTATTGGACAGGGACGGAGGGACCCAGTACTTC. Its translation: CASSLLDRDGGTQYF.